One and the same sample provided the 6 T cell receptor beta chains below, sequenced in a study of T cell repertoires in cytomegalovirus infection. TCRdb reprocessed the reads via MiXCR and lists one record per CDR3 protein. The repertoire holds 290,000 or so distinct CDR3 sequences, about 9.2% seen once, with over 2.5% in the top ten. Material: PBMCs. The receptors shown here come from a human donor in good health (CMV status not recorded). Some clones in this sample may be carry-over from other donors' samples.

V gene TRBV2 combines with J gene TRBJ2-3, with 9 bases identical to TRBD2. The CDR3 loop spans 14 amino acids. Per germline, CDR1 SNHLY and CDR2 FYNNEI. The CDR3, as DNA: TGTGCTATTGCAGGTAGCGGGGGCCCCCTGGGGCAGTATTTT. Amino acids: CAIAGSGGPLGQYF.

Many counts were recorded for this clonotype. V and J are TRBV20-1 and TRBJ2-3; the D gene is possibly TRBD2 (6 bases). Germline lookup yields CDR1 DFQATT and CDR2 SNEGSKA (reference sequence). This CDR3 spans 11 amino acids. CDR3 residues: CRSGDTDTQYF. DNA for the CDR3: TGCAGGTCGGGGGACACAGATACGCAGTATTTT.

This clonotype was observed once. The rearrangement joins TRBV20-1 to TRBJ2-1; D perhaps matches TRBD1 (6 bases). The V gene lost 5 bases and the J gene lost 7 bases, with 18 bases spanning the gap. Germline values: CDR1 DFQATT, CDR2 SNEGSKA (reference sequence). CDR3 length: 14 residues. The CDR3 sequence: CSARFQGTTNEQFF. The DNA of the CDR3 is TGCAGTGCTCGGTTCCAGGGGACGACTAATGAGCAGTTCTTC.

This clonotype was detected many times. The chain joins TRBV7-2 to TRBJ2-7; 16 nucleotides align to TRBD2. CDR1 and CDR2 (germline): SGHTA, FQGNSA. V lost 4 bases to trimming and J lost 9 bases; unmatched junction nucleotides: 3. This CDR3 region has 14 residues. CDR3 nucleotides: TGTGCCAGCAGCTCGGGACTAGCGGGGGGGCGGCAGTACTTC. This codes for CASSSGLAGGRQYF. The variable domain in full, completed from reference TRBV7-2 and TRBJ2-7, reads GAGVSQSPSNKVTEKGKDVELRCDPISGHTALYWYRQSLGQGLEFLIYFQGNSAPDKSGLPSDRFSAERTGGSVSTLTIQRTQQEDSAVYLCASSSGLAGGRQYFGPGTRLTVT.

This clonotype was picked up many times. The chain joins TRBV2 to TRBJ1-5, with 8 bases lining up with TRBD1. The ends lost 5 bases at V and 3 bases at J; junction bases unmatched: 6. CDR3 length: 15 residues. Germline assignment: CDR1 SNHLY and CDR2 FYNNEI. Here the CDR3 reads CASSPRDRPNQPQHF. The CDR3 DNA is TGTGCCAGCAGTCCCCGGGACAGGCCCAATCAGCCCCAGCATTTT.

This clonotype was detected many times. The rearrangement joins TRBV7-3 to TRBJ2-4; D is uncertain. The V gene lost 2 bases and the J gene lost 0 bases, with 11 bases spanning the gap. Germline loops: CDR1 SGHTA, CDR2 FQGTGA. This CDR3 spans 16 amino acids. CDR3 bases: TGTGCCAGCAGCTTAGCACGGCCTCTAGCCAAAAACATTCAGTACTTC. Its translation is CASSLARPLAKNIQYF.